The clone carrying this T cell receptor (beta chain) was picked up one time. This entry is derived from a study of OX40 agonist ivuxolimab in advanced cancers. Study overall: Of mixed ages from about 20 to 80 and averaging approximately 60 years, the group was roughly 83% male.

Measured with immunoSEQ multiplex PCR; TCRdb has only the in-frame clones, and not every one. The data show tens of thousands of clones, 85% to 90% seen once. Prior autoimmune disease or systemic immunosuppression barred patients. Looked up from germline, CDR1 is MNHEY and CDR2 is SMNVEV (reference sequence). The CDR3 contains 18 residues. Losses at the gene ends were 0 bases for V and 3 bases for J; bases not matched to a gene: 8. This sample comprised CD4+ or CD8+ T cells sorted from blood, obtained in a trial of the OX40 agonist ivuxolimab. This sequence joins TRBV27 and TRBJ2-6, with 7 positions matching TRBD1. The clonotype was recovered from an adult with an advanced solid tumor such as melanoma, head and neck, liver or kidney cancer. CDR3 bases: TGTGCCAGCAGTTTATCGGTAGGGGGCTTATTTGGGGCCAACGTCCTGACTTTC. Protein product: CASSLSVGGLFGANVLTF.